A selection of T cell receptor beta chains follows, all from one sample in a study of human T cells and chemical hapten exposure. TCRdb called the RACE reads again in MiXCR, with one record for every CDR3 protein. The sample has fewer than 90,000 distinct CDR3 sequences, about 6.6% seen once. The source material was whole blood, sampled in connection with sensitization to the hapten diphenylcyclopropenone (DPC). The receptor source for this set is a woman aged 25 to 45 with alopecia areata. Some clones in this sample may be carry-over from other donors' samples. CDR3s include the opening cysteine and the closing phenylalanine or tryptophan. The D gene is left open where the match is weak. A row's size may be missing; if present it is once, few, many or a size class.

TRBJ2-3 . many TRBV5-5 CASSPWTRRATDTQYF TGTGCCAGCAGCCCCTGGACTCGCAGGGCCACAGATACGCAGTATTTT
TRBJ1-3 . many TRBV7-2 CASSLSQSSGNTIYF TGTGCCAGCAGCTTATCCCAGAGCTCTGGAAACACCATATATTTT
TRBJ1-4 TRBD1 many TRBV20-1 CSANKPGGKTNEKLFF TGCAGTGCTAACAAACCAGGGGGGAAGACTAATGAAAAACTGTTTTTT
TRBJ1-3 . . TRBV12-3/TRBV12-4 CASRDGRSGNTIYF TGTGCCAGCAGAGATGGTCGCTCTGGAAACACCATATATTTT
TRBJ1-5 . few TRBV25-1 CASSDDGLGPQHF TGTGCCAGCAGTGATGATGGCCTCGGGCCCCAGCATTTT
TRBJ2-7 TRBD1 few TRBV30 CAWGQGDEQYF TGTGCCTGGGGACAGGGGGACGAGCAGTACTTC
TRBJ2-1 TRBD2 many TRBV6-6 CASSHRGVPDNEQFF TGTGCCAGCAGCCACCGGGGGGTCCCTGACAATGAGCAGTTCTTC
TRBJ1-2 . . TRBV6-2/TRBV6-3 CASSYRDGPGYGYTF TGTGCCAGCAGTTACCGGGACGGCCCCGGCTATGGCTACACCTTC
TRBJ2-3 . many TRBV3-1 CASSQVVDTQYF TGTGCCAGCAGCCAAGTAGTAGATACGCAGTATTTT
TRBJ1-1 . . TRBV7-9 CASSPRMNTEAFF TGTGCCAGCAGCCCAAGGATGAACACTGAAGCTTTCTTT
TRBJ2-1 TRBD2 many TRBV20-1 CSARDPSGRGSYNEQFF TGCAGTGCTAGAGATCCCAGCGGGAGGGGCTCCTACAATGAGCAGTTCTTC
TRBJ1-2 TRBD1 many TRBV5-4 CASSWGQVLREGYTF TGTGCCAGCAGCTGGGGACAGGTTTTACGAGAAGGCTACACCTTC
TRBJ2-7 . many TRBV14 CASSQSPGAYEQYF TGTGCCAGCAGCCAGTCCCCAGGGGCCTACGAGCAGTACTTC
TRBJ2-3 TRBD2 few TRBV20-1 CSARRLAGGVSTDTQYF TGCAGTGCCCGGAGACTAGCGGGGGGGGTTAGCACAGATACGCAGTATTTT
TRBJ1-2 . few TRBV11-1 CASSFMGPNIGDGYTF TGTGCCAGCAGCTTCATGGGACCTAATATCGGCGATGGCTACACCTTC
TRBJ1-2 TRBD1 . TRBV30 CAWTWTGNYGYTF TGTGCCTGGACATGGACAGGGAACTATGGCTACACCTTC
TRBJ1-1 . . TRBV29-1 CSVGEGSTEAFF TGCAGCGTGGGGGAGGGGAGCACTGAAGCTTTCTTT
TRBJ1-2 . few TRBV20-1 CSARGLGYGYTF TGCAGTGCTAGAGGGTTAGGGTATGGCTACACCTTC
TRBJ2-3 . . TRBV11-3 CASSLWGGRADTQYF TGTGCCAGCAGCTTATGGGGGGGCCGCGCAGATACGCAGTATTTT
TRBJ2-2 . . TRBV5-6 CASSLQDRTGELFF TGTGCCAGCAGCTTGCAAGATCGGACCGGGGAGCTGTTTTTT
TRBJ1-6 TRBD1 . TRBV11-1 CASSPDRVNSPLHF TGTGCCAGCAGCCCGGACAGGGTCAATTCACCCCTCCACTTT
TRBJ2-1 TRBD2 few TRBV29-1 CSVDGQRENNEQFF TGCAGCGTTGATGGGCAGCGGGAAAACAATGAGCAGTTCTTC
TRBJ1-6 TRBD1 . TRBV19 CASSTGTGEAPLHF TGTGCCAGTAGTACCGGGACAGGGGAAGCACCCCTCCACTTT
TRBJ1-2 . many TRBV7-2 CASSLRDTYTF TGTGCCAGCAGCTTAAGGGACACCTACACCTTC